This TCR beta chain was profiled in a study of blood T cell repertoires in COVID-19. TCRdb keeps only in-frame clones here, not all; method: immunoSEQ multiplex PCR. The repertoire has some 190,000 clones, 88% of them found once; the top ten carry 3.5% to 4.5%. V dropped 9 bases and J dropped 6; count of bases not matched to a gene: 11. The CDR3 has 14 residues. Germline loops: CDR1 MDHEN, CDR2 SYDVKM. This clone was counted a few times. The genes are TRBV28 and TRBJ1-5; TRBD1 aligns across 7 bases. The TCR comes from a human donor in a cohort sampled during active COVID-19. The sample was peripheral blood. CDR3 protein: CASTEHRGGQPQHF. In DNA, the CDR3 is TGTGCCAGTACCGAACACAGGGGAGGTCAGCCCCAGCATTTT.